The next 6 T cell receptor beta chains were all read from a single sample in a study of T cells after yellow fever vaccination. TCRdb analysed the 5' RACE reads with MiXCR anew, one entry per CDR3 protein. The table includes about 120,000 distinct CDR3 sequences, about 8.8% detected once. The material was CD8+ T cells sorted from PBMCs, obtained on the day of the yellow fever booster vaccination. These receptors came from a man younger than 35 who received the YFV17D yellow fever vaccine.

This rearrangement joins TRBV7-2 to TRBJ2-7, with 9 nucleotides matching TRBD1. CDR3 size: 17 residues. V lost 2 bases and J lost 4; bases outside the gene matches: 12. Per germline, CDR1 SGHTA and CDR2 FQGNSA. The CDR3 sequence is CASSLPIGGQGYYEQYF. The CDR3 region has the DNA TGTGCCAGCAGCTTACCTATCGGCGGACAGGGGTATTACGAGCAGTACTTC.

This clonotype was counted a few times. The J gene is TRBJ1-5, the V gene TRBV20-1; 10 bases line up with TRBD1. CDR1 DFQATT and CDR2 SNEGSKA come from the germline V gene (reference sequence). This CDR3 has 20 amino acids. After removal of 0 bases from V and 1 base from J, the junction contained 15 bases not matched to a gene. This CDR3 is CSAREISQDRGSKSNQPQHF. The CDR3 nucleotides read TGCAGTGCTAGAGAGATAAGTCAGGACAGGGGGAGTAAGAGCAATCAGCCCCAGCATTTT.

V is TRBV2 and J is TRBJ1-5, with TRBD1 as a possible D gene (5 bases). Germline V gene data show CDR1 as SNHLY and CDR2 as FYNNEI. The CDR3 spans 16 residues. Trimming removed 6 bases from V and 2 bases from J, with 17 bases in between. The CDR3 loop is CASRAQGLRGNQPQHF. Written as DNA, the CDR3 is TGTGCCAGCAGGGCTCAGGGTCTTAGGGGCAATCAGCCCCAGCATTTT.

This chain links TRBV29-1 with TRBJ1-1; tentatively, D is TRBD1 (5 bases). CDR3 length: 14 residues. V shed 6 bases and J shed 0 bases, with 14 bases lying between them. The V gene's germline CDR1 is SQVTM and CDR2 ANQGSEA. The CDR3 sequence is CSVTDWIMNTEAFF. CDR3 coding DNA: TGCAGCGTGACAGATTGGATCATGAACACTGAAGCTTTCTTT.

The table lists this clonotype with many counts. As DNA, the CDR3 is TGTGCCAGCAGTTACTCGTTCCCCCCTGGGGGCAATCAGCCCCAGCATTTT. Translating it yields CASSYSFPPGGNQPQHF. This sequence joins TRBV6-5 and TRBJ1-5; D gene unclear. CDR3 length: 17 amino acids. V dropped 0 bases and J dropped 2 bases, with 14 bases sitting between them. Germline CDR1 is MNHEY and CDR2 is SVGAGI.

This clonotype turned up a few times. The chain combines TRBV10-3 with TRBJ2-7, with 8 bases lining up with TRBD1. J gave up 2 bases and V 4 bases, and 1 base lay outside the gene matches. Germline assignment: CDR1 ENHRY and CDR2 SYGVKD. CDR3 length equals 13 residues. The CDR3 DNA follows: TGTGCCATCAGTGGGGACAGGACCTACGAGCAGTACTTC. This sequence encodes CAISGDRTYEQYF.